Included here is one TCR beta chain sequence, with context. This clone came up once. The target of this receptor is not known. No much larger clone is present one base from it, and per-base qualities are unavailable. TCRbeta CDR3 regions were amplified from genomic DNA using the immunoSEQ Assay, a bias-controlled multiplex PCR. In the original analysis: The number of nucleated cells in each sample was estimated by amplification of reference gene primers within the assay. To quantify the absolute abundance of each unique TCRbeta CDR3 rearrangement, sequence reads were collapsed and filtered. For each sample, productive Simpson clonality was calculated by taking the square root of Simpson's diversity index across productive rearrangements. TCRdb provides this immuneACCESS table in a form limited to in-frame rearrangements. Some clones are lacking; in checked studies, under half of them reflect an unresolved V gene, and why the rest are absent is not known. V and J calls and clone size are given by that table; D and trimming were obtained from the DNA. Recorded for this sample are approximately 220,000 clones; 84% of them occurred a single time. Of the sample, 5.5% to 7.5% falls within the top ten clones.

These data come from a study of blood T cell repertoires in COVID-19 (TCRdb year 2020). Regarding the study in general: The collaborator samples originated in the United States, Italy and Spain and spanned the acute and convalescent phases of COVID-19. The material from the prospective study consisted of cDNA or gDNA derived from T cells, B-cell-depleted T cells, or PBMCs. Subjects who had been exposed to COVID-19, were actively infected with it, or had recovered from it provided the deeply sampled blood TCRbeta repertoires that made up the dataset. A freely available public database, intended as a resource for researchers studying the immune response to SARS-CoV-2, is where the repertoires were released. Samples came from the ongoing ImmuneRACE study (first 160 participants) plus 1,254 subjects from 6 global collaborators. A de-identified subject ID, COVID-19 status, age in years and sex were almost always included in the sample metadata. Where HLA class I and class II types were available, the types were taken from metadata supplied by the sample provider, not from assay-based typing.

V is pared back by 4 bases and J by 3 bases, with 16 bases lying between the germline termini. CDR1 and CDR2 (SGHRS, YFSETQ) derive from the germline V gene. The CDR3 spans 15 residues, from the cysteine through the phenylalanine. Only the CDR3 DNA is retained, 45 bases long and in frame from the first base. Study-level results and caveats: Clinical and demographic metadata were provided uncurated, with the amount varying by source and participant.

Participants in the prospective study were enrolled through a virtual design, were aged 18 to 89 years, and lived in approximately 25 United States geographic areas. In the prospective study, cohorts were assigned on the basis of participant-reported clinical history obtained from a screening survey and a study questionnaire. Recovered participants in ImmuneRACE Cohort 3 were defined by two consecutive negative NP/OP PCR tests, clearance by a healthcare professional, or resolution of symptoms. In the prospective study, whole blood, serum and a nasopharyngeal or oropharyngeal swab were collected from each participant by mobile phlebotomists. Prospective study participants could optionally give additional blood draws and questionnaires over an approximately 2-month period. Before DNA extraction, prospective study blood samples were shipped either frozen or at room temperature.

Here the chain combines TRBV5-1 and TRBJ2-5; matching of 5 bases hints at TRBD1 as the D gene. The TCR sequence derives from a woman in her forties who had recovered from COVID-19. Sequenced material: PBMCs or T cells enriched from blood (not recorded which). The CDR3 in this case is CASSRLRAGKETQYF. The nucleotides read TGCGCCAGCAGCCGGCTTAGGGCAGGGAAAGAGACCCAGTACTTC. When the CDR3 is completed using the reference TRBV5-1 and TRBJ2-5 genes on either side, the full variable domain is KAGVTQTPRYLIKTRGQQVTLSCSPISGHRSVSWYQQTPGQGLQFLFEYFSETQRNKGNFPGRFSGRQFSNSRSEMNVSTLELGDSALYLCASSRLRAGKETQYFGPGTRLLVL.